The 21 T cell receptor beta chains below were found in one sample sequenced in a study of blood T cell repertoires in COVID-19. Repertoires were generated with immunoSEQ multiplex PCR, while TCRdb's copy carries only in-frame clones and drops some. The top ten hold approximately 9% of the sample, which has 130,000 to 150,000 clones, about 80% seen once. The sequenced sample was peripheral blood. Receptors originate from a woman aged 80 or older in a cohort sampled during active or convalescent COVID-19.

Turning to this clone: Other DNA sequences in this specimen translate into the identical CDR3. J is TRBJ2-3 and V is TRBV18, with TRBD2 matching over 10 bases. CDR1 is KGHSH, CDR2 LQKENI, per germline. V dropped 6 bases and J dropped 2; count of bases not matched to a gene: 8. The CDR3 is 16 residues long. The CDR3 loop is CASSQRTSGYTDTQYF. CDR3 coding DNA: TGTGCCAGCTCCCAAAGGACTAGCGGTTACACAGATACGCAGTATTTT.

The chain joins TRBV9 to TRBJ1-2; 8 nucleotides line up with TRBD1. The V segment lost 0 bases and the J segment 4 bases; nucleotides outside the gene matches: 11. Looked up from germline, CDR1 is SGDLS and CDR2 is YYNGEE. CDR3 length equals 17 residues. CDR3 sequence: CASSVALGQGAFYGYTF. For the CDR3, the DNA is TGTGCCAGCAGCGTAGCCCTTGGGCAGGGGGCCTTCTATGGCTACACCTTC.

CDR3 in DNA: TGTGCCAGCAGTGAACCTAGGGACATCTCTGGAAACACCATATATTTT. It codes for CASSEPRDISGNTIYF. The chain carries TRBV6-1 and TRBJ1-3; D is perhaps TRBD1 (6 bases). CDR1 MNHNS and CDR2 SASEGT come from the germline V gene. With 2 bases removed from V and 0 bases from J, the gap between germline ends came to 11 bases. CDR3 length: 16 amino acids.

J is TRBJ2-1 and V is TRBV7-6; the match to TRBD1 covers 7 bases. The CDR3 spans 13 residues. The V segment lost 1 base and the J segment 9 bases; nucleotides outside the gene matches: 3. The germline V gene encodes CDR1 SGHVS and CDR2 FNYEAQ. As DNA, the CDR3 is TGTGCCAGCAGCTTAGAGGACAGGACTGAGCAGTTCTTC. Its protein is CASSLEDRTEQFF.

A few counts support this clone. The chain recombines TRBV7-2 with TRBJ1-1, with a possible D match to TRBD1 (6 bases). This CDR3 is built from 15 residues. Germline V CDR1 and CDR2: SGHTA, FQGNSA. The ends were cut back, 5 bases at V and 1 base at J, with 14 bases in the middle. DNA of the CDR3: TGTGCCAGCAGCCCCCTGGGCAGGGGGAACACTGAAGCTTTCTTT. Its translation is CASSPLGRGNTEAFF.

The genes are TRBV2 and TRBJ1-4; 7 nucleotides agree with TRBD1. The CDR3 consists of 14 residues. V shed 6 bases and J 2 bases; nucleotides not matched to a gene: 3. Germline-derived CDR1 and CDR2 are SNHLY and FYNNEI. As DNA, the CDR3 is TGTGCCAGCAGCCGGGACAGCACTAATGAAAAACTGTTTTTT. This codes for CASSRDSTNEKLFF.

The chain carries TRBV9 and TRBJ1-2; 9 positions match TRBD1. Looked up from germline, CDR1 is SGDLS and CDR2 is YYNGEE. V trimming: 2 bases; J trimming: 8 bases; junction bases outside the gene matches: 7. CDR3 length: 14 amino acids. In DNA form, the CDR3 reads TGTGCCAGCAGCGTCGGGACAGGGAGGGGCGGCTACACCTTC. Translated, it gives CASSVGTGRGGYTF.

The chain links TRBV2 to TRBJ2-4; 7 nucleotides agree with TRBD2. Germline trimming cut 6 bases from V and 0 bases from J; bases unmatched to any gene: 5. The CDR3 is made up of 15 amino acids. Germline CDR1 reads SNHLY; CDR2 reads FYNNEI. Here the CDR3 reads CASRELAVAKNIQYF. DNA for the CDR3: TGTGCCAGCAGAGAGCTAGCGGTAGCCAAAAACATTCAGTACTTC.

The gene calls are TRBV7-3 and TRBJ2-3; 9 positions agree with TRBD1. Germline loops: CDR1 SGHTA, CDR2 FQGTGA. Germline trimming cut 5 bases from V and 0 bases from J; bases unmatched to any gene: 12. The CDR3 runs to 18 residues. CDR3 in DNA: TGTGCCAGCAGCCCGGGACAGGGCCACCCCGCGAGCACAGATACGCAGTATTTT. Amino acid sequence: CASSPGQGHPASTDTQYF.

V usage is TRBV19 and J usage is TRBJ2-3; tentatively, D is TRBD1 (6 bases). The CDR3 runs 14 residues. Germline V gene lookup returns CDR1 LNHDA and CDR2 SQIVND (reference sequence). V lost 5 bases to trimming and J lost 3 bases, with 12 bases between them. CDR3 sequence (DNA): TGTGCCAGTAGTTCAGGGGATTCAACAGATACGCAGTATTTT. Translation: CASSSGDSTDTQYF.

V gene TRBV19 combines with J gene TRBJ1-1, with D possibly TRBD1 on 6 matching bases. In germline, CDR1 is LNHDA, CDR2 SQIVND (reference sequence). The V end lost 4 bases, the J end lost 1 base, and 10 bases lay between the germline ends. The CDR3 covers 14 residues. CDR3 in amino acids: CASSKGHTNTEAFF. The DNA of the CDR3 is TGTGCCAGTAGTAAGGGACATACGAACACTGAAGCTTTCTTT.

The chain combines TRBV19 with TRBJ1-2; 7 bases align to TRBD1. The ends lost 6 bases at V and 7 bases at J; junction bases unmatched: 8. Germline lookup yields CDR1 LNHDA and CDR2 SQIVND (reference sequence). The CDR3 is made up of 13 amino acids. The CDR3 nucleotides read TGTGCCAGTAGGACAACAGGGGACTCTGGCTACACCTTC. It encodes CASRTTGDSGYTF.

The chain has TRBV7-9 and TRBJ1-6; a weak D match, TRBD1 (5 bases). The ends were cut back, 6 bases at V and 4 bases at J, with 16 bases in the middle. Germline V gene sequence: CDR1 SEHNR, CDR2 FQNEAQ (reference sequence). The CDR3 extends over 16 amino acids. CDR3 DNA: TGTGCCAGCAGTCCAACCTCTGGACATTATAATTCACCCCTCCACTTT. Translating gives CASSPTSGHYNSPLHF.

This chain connects TRBV6-1 to TRBJ2-3; weak D call: TRBD2 (5 bases). The germline gives CDR1 MNHNS, CDR2 SASEGT. V was trimmed by 3 bases and J by 4 bases, leaving 11 bases between them. The CDR3 loop spans 14 amino acids. CDR3 bases: TGTGCCAGCAGTGAGAGGGTCGACCCAGATACGCAGTATTTT. Protein product: CASSERVDPDTQYF.

The chain employs TRBV3-1 (or the pseudogene TRBV3-2) and TRBJ1-1, with D maybe TRBD1 (6 bases). Deletions cut 1 base from V and 9 bases from J, with 12 bases between. Germline values: CDR1 LGHDT, CDR2 YNNKEL (reference sequence). The CDR3 covers 13 residues. The CDR3 DNA sequence: TGTGCCAGCAGCCAAGGGTTCGGGGGGCAAGCTTTCTTT. Encoded protein: CASSQGFGGQAFF.

This rearrangement joins TRBV6-1 to TRBJ1-2; 7 positions match TRBD1. Per germline, CDR1 MNHNS and CDR2 SASEGT. The length of the CDR3 is 13 residues. V was clipped by 2 bases and J by 8 bases; unmatched bases: 5. This chain's CDR3 is CASSENRGGGYTF. The CDR3 DNA sequence: TGTGCCAGCAGTGAAAACAGGGGAGGCGGCTACACCTTC.

This sequence joins TRBV28 and TRBJ1-2; D possibly corresponds to TRBD1 (5 bases). Trimming pared 8 bases from V and 8 bases from J, leaving 18 bases between. The CDR3 runs to 13 residues. Germline V lookup: CDR1 MDHEN, CDR2 SYDVKM. The CDR3 coding sequence is TGTGCCAGCGCGGGGGATAGAGGTCTGGGCTACACCTTC. It is translated as CASAGDRGLGYTF.

The chain uses TRBV19 and TRBJ2-4, with D maybe TRBD1 (5 bases). This CDR3 is 15 amino acids long. The V and J ends lost 3 bases and 0 bases respectively, with 9 bases between them. Germline-derived CDR1 and CDR2 are LNHDA and SQIVND (reference sequence). Written as DNA, the CDR3 is TGTGCCAGTAGTATGCAGGGCGTAGCCAAAAACATTCAGTACTTC. This sequence encodes CASSMQGVAKNIQYF.

V and J are TRBV6-5 and TRBJ2-7; 7 bases map to TRBD1. This CDR3 comprises 14 residues. Germline V lookup: CDR1 MNHEY, CDR2 SVGAGI. After removal of 7 bases from V and 1 base from J, the junction contained 7 bases not matched to a gene. CDR3 region: CASTGAGGSYEQYF. CDR3 sequence (DNA): TGTGCCAGCACTGGGGCAGGGGGATCCTACGAGCAGTACTTC.

Here the CDR3 DNA reads TGTGCTAGTGGTTTGGGTACTTCAGGGCACGAGACCCAGTACTTC. It yields the protein CASGLGTSGHETQYF. This chain connects TRBV12-5 to TRBJ2-5; D is perhaps TRBD1 (5 bases). This CDR3 region has 15 residues. The germline V gene encodes CDR1 LGHNT and CDR2 FRNRAP. The V end lost 1 base, the J end lost 5 bases, and 14 bases lay between the germline ends.

This clone was seen just once. V usage is TRBV19 and J usage is TRBJ1-5, with 11 positions matching TRBD1. Looked up from germline, CDR1 is LNHDA and CDR2 is SQIVND (reference sequence). V shed 9 bases, J shed 7 bases, and the junction held 5 bases outside the gene matches. This CDR3 comprises 13 residues. The chain's CDR3 is CASRWDRGQPQHF. Written as DNA, the CDR3 is TGTGCCAGCCGGTGGGACAGGGGGCAGCCCCAGCATTTT.